The T cell receptor beta chain under discussion was sequenced for a study of post-analysis software for immune sequencing data. Study outcomes and limitations: Among 4 or 5 TRBV segments more frequent in patients than controls were TRBV5-6, TRBV5-1 and TRBV20-1. The study found significantly lower normalized Chao1 diversity in multiple sclerosis patients than in controls.

Unique molecular identifiers featured in each of the TCR beta cDNA libraries. cDNA molecules numbering about 470,000 came from roughly 1 to 10 million T cells. TCRdb itself ran the PCR reads through MiXCR, one entry per CDR3 protein. The sample consists of about 260,000 distinct CDR3 sequences, just over 35% of them appearing once. Many counts were recorded for this clonotype. What it recognizes is unknown. Germline V CDR1 and CDR2: LGHDT, YNNKEL (reference sequence). The CDR3 covers 17 residues. V was clipped by 2 bases and J by 5 bases; unmatched bases: 11. This chain uses TRBV3-1 with TRBJ2-1, with 8 bases that match TRBD1. The source of this sequence is a girl aged 5-17 years with multiple sclerosis. The sequencing input was blood. The CDR3 spells CASSQRGIQGAHNEQFF. The CDR3 nucleotides are TGTGCCAGCAGCCAAAGGGGGATTCAGGGGGCTCACAATGAGCAGTTCTTC.